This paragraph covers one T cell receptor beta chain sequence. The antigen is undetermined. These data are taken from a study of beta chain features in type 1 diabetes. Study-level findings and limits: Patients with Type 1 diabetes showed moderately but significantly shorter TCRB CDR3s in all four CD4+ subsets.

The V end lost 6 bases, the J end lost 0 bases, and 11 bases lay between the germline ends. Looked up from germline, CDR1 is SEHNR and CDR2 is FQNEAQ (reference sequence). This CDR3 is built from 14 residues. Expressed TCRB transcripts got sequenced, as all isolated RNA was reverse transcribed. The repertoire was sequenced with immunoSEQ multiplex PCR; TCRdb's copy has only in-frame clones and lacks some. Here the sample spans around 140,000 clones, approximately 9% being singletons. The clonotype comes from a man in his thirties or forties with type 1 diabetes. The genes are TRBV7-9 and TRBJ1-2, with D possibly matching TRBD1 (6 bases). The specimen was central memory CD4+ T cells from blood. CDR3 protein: CASSPGGANYGYTF. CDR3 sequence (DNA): TGTGCCAGCAGTCCGGGGGGCGCTAACTATGGCTACACCTTC.